The rows below give T cell receptor beta chains drawn from one sample of a study of blood T cell repertoires in COVID-19. Produced via immunoSEQ multiplex PCR; TCRdb's table is partial and in-frame only. In the table there are under 250,000 clones, roughly 80% of which are singletons. The sequenced material came from peripheral blood. The receptors were gathered from a woman in her twenties or thirties who had recovered from COVID-19. Each CDR3 is given with its conserved first and last residue. The order of the fields is J gene, D gene, V gene, clone size, CDR3 DNA, CDR3 protein. D genes are given only for firm matches. Size is omitted from some rows. Given values are once, few, many or a class for expanded clones.

>TRBJ1-6|-|TRBV14|once
TGTGCCAGCAGCCCAACGGACAGCTCCTATAATTCACCCCTCCACTTT
CASSPTDSSYNSPLHF
>TRBJ1-1|-|TRBV10-3|-
TGTGCCATCAGTCGCGGGAACGCTGAAGCTTTCTTT
CAISRGNAEAFF
>TRBJ2-7|-|TRBV6-5|few
TGTGCCAGCAGCTCCATCGGGACTTCATCCTACGAGCAGTACTTC
CASSSIGTSSYEQYF
>TRBJ2-3|-|TRBV15|-
TGTGCCACCAGCAGAGATAACAACTGGCTAGTTAAGACAGATACGCAGTATTTT
CATSRDNNWLVKTDTQYF
>TRBJ1-2|TRBD1|TRBV30|few
TGTGCCTGGGTACGACAGGGTGAAGGCTACACCTTC
CAWVRQGEGYTF
>TRBJ2-7|TRBD2|TRBV28|-
TGTGCCAGCAGTCCCCTAGCGGACCGCCCCTACGAGCAGTACTTC
CASSPLADRPYEQYF
>TRBJ1-1|TRBD1|TRBV27|-
TGTGCCAGCAGTTTATCAAGGGTTGCGACAGGGGTAACTGAAGCTTTCTTT
CASSLSRVATGVTEAFF
>TRBJ1-1|-|TRBV5-1|many
TGCGCCAGCAGCTTGGACAGGATGAACACTGAAGCTTTCTTT
CASSLDRMNTEAFF
>TRBJ2-7|TRBD2|TRBV5-1|-
TGCGCCAGCAGCGAACGGTGGTCTAGCGGGAGCAGGCTGGGCGAGCAGTACTTC
CASSERWSSGSRLGEQYF
>TRBJ1-2|TRBD1|TRBV30|-
TGTGCCTGGAGTGGAGGGGGCACGGGCTATGGCTACACCTTC
CAWSGGGTGYGYTF
>TRBJ2-7|-|TRBV28|many
TGTGCCAGCAGTTGGGGCGGTTACGAGCAGTACTTC
CASSWGGYEQYF
>TRBJ1-5|-|TRBV21-1|-
TGTGCCAGCAAGTCCTCTTACGGGGGAAGCAATCAGCCCCAGCATTTT
CASKSSYGGSNQPQHF
>TRBJ2-3|TRBD2|TRBV12-3/TRBV12-4|-
TGTGCCAGCAGGCAGCGGGAGGGCCAGTATTTT
CASRQREGQYF
>TRBJ1-2|-|TRBV12-3/TRBV12-4|-
TGTGCCAGCAGTTGGGACACTTATGGCTACACCTTC
CASSWDTYGYTF
>TRBJ2-3|TRBD2|TRBV24-1|-
TGTGCCACCAGGGGGACTAATGAAGGCACAGATACGCAGTATTTT
CATRGTNEGTDTQYF
>TRBJ2-5|TRBD2|TRBV5-1|-
TGCGCCAGCAGAGCCGGGACTAGCGGCATAGAGACCCAGTACTTC
CASRAGTSGIETQYF
>TRBJ2-3|TRBD2|TRBV9|-
TGTGCCAGCAGCGTAGGGACTAGCGATACGCAGTATTTT
CASSVGTSDTQYF
>TRBJ2-3|-|TRBV5-4|-
TGTGCCAGCAGCGTCAAAGAGGCCGATACGCAGTATTTT
CASSVKEADTQYF
>TRBJ2-5|-|TRBV24-1|-
TGTGCCACCAGTGATTTAGGGAGAGAAGAGACCCAGTACTTC
CATSDLGREETQYF
>TRBJ2-7|TRBD2|TRBV30|once
TGTGCCTGGAGTCAAGGACTAGCGGGAGAATATCCCTACGAGCAGTACTTC
CAWSQGLAGEYPYEQYF
>TRBJ1-1|-|TRBV10-2|-
TGCGCCAGCAGTGAAAGTAAGGGGATGACTGAAGCTTTCTTT
CASSESKGMTEAFF
>TRBJ2-3|-|TRBV5-6|once
TGTGCCAGCAGCTCCCCTGGGAGGGATACGCAGTATTTT
CASSSPGRDTQYF
>TRBJ2-1|-|TRBV7-3|-
TGTGCCAGCAGCTTAAAAGAGGGTCACAATGAGCAGTTCTTC
CASSLKEGHNEQFF
>TRBJ1-2|-|TRBV29-1|-
TGCAGCTCGTATCTGAACTATGGCTACACCTTC
CSSYLNYGYTF
>TRBJ2-5|-|TRBV11-2|-
TGTGCCAGCAGCCCCCCGGGGGAGACCCAGTACTTC
CASSPPGETQYF
>TRBJ2-7|-|TRBV11-2|-
TGTGCCAGCAGCTTCTATTTATACGAGCAGTACTTC
CASSFYLYEQYF
>TRBJ1-1|-|TRBV12-3/TRBV12-4|once
TGTGCCAGCAGTTCCAGGGACACTGAAGCTTTCTTT
CASSSRDTEAFF
>TRBJ1-2|TRBD1|TRBV9|-
TGTGCCAGCAGCGGAAGGGACAGGGGGCCCCCTAACTATGGCTACACCTTC
CASSGRDRGPPNYGYTF
>TRBJ2-5|TRBD2|TRBV4-2|-
TGTGCCTGCAGCCAAGATAGACTAGCGGGTTTGGAGACCCAGTACTTC
CACSQDRLAGLETQYF
>TRBJ2-7|TRBD2|TRBV29-1|-
TGCAGCGCCGGAGGGGCTAGCGGGAGCCAATACGAGCAGTACTTC
CSAGGASGSQYEQYF
>TRBJ2-7|TRBD2|TRBV9|-
TGTGCCAGCAGCGTAGCCGGGGGGACCTACGAGCAGTACTTC
CASSVAGGTYEQYF
>TRBJ2-5|-|TRBV15|-
TGTGCCACCAGCAGAGCGGTTTGGGGAGGCCAAGAGACCCAGTACTTC
CATSRAVWGGQETQYF
>TRBJ2-5|-|TRBV28|-
TGTGCCAGCAGTGGACAGCCTCCCGGCCAGTACTTC
CASSGQPPGQYF
>TRBJ1-3|TRBD1|TRBV5-4|-
TGTGCCAGCAGCCCACAGGGGGTGGGGAACACCATATATTTT
CASSPQGVGNTIYF
>TRBJ1-6|-|TRBV3-1/TRBV3-2|few
TGTGCCAGCAGCCAAGATAGTTCCTCACCCCTCCACTTT
CASSQDSSSPLHF
>TRBJ1-6|-|TRBV10-3|once
TGTGCCGCGGGATCAGGGAACAATTCACCCCTCCACTTT
CAAGSGNNSPLHF
>TRBJ2-3|TRBD2|TRBV5-1|once
TGCGCCAGCAGGGGAGGGGTGCCTGATACGCAGTATTTT
CASRGGVPDTQYF
>TRBJ1-1|TRBD1|TRBV10-3|-
TGTGCCATGGGACAGTCGAACACTGAAGCTTTCTTT
CAMGQSNTEAFF
>TRBJ2-3|-|TRBV9|-
TGTGCCAGCAGCGTAGGGCGGGTGGATACGCAGTATTTT
CASSVGRVDTQYF
>TRBJ2-5|TRBD2|TRBV5-1|-
TGCGCCAGCAGCCCGGGAGGGGTTGGGGAGACCCAGTACTTC
CASSPGGVGETQYF
>TRBJ1-2|TRBD1|TRBV28|-
TGTGCCAGCAGTTTAGCAGGGGCAGGGGGGTTCGGCTACACCTTC
CASSLAGAGGFGYTF
>TRBJ1-2|-|TRBV15|-
TGTGCCACCAGCAGAGCCGTCACAGGCCCCTCTTTCTATGGCTACACCTTC
CATSRAVTGPSFYGYTF
>TRBJ1-2|TRBD1|TRBV28|-
TGTGCCAGCAGCCCCCTGGGACAGGGGAACTATGGCTACACCTTC
CASSPLGQGNYGYTF
>TRBJ2-7|-|TRBV5-1|-
TGCGCCAGCAGCTTGGCAGGACAAGCGAAATTGACCTACGAGCAGTACTTC
CASSLAGQAKLTYEQYF
>TRBJ1-2|-|TRBV6-5|-
TGTGCCAGCAGTTACCCGGGAGGTGGCTACACCTTC
CASSYPGGGYTF
>TRBJ1-1|TRBD1|TRBV5-1|-
TGCGCCAGCAGCTTGGCCTCGGGACAGGGGGCAGCTGAAGCTTTCTTT
CASSLASGQGAAEAFF
>TRBJ2-7|-|TRBV7-2|-
TGTGCCAGCAGCTCCAATTCAGGGTACGAGCAGTACTTC
CASSSNSGYEQYF
>TRBJ2-7|-|TRBV28|few
TGTGCCAGCAGGGACAGTATCGAGCAGTACTTC
CASRDSIEQYF
>TRBJ1-1|-|TRBV19|-
TGTGCCAGTAGTAGGACACAGAGATTGACCACTGAAGCTTTCTTT
CASSRTQRLTTEAFF